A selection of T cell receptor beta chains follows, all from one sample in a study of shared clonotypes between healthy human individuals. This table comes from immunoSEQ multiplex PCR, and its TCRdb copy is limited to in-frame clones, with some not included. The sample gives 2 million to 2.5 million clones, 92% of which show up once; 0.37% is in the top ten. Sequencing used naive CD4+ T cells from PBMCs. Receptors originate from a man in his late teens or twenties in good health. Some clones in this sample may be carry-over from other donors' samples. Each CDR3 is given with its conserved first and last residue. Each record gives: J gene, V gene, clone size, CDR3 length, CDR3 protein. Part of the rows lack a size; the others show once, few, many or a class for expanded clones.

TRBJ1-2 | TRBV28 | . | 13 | CAFRKTGDYGYTF
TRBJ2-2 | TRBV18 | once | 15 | CASSPPGFDTGELFF
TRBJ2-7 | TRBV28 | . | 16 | CASSPAGGESRYEQYF
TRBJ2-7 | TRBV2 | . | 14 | CASKVGTSLHEQYF
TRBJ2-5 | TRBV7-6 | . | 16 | CASSLAPGGSQETQYF
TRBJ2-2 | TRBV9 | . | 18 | CASSATSGNSIGTGELFF
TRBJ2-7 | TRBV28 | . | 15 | CASTRSGTGVSGQYF
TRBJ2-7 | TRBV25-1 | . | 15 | CASSLVGDRGYEQYF
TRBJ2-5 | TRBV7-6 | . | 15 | CASSPTGTSVRAQYF
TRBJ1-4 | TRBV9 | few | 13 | CASSRGASEKLFF
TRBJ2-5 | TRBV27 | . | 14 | CASSSQILTETQYF
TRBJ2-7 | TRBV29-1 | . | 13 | CSVVGTGGYEQYF
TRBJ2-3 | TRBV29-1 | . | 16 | CSVNTGLVVGTDTQYF
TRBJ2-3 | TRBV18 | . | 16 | CASSKEVRGSTDTQYF
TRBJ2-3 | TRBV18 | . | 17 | CASSDPWGRASTDTQYF
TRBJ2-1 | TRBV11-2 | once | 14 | CATGPGLANNEQFF
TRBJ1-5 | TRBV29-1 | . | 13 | CSVAAGHGQPQHF
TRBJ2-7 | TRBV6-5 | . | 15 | CASSKEGLAAYEQYF
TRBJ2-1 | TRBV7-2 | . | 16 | CASSRGTYNSYNEQFF
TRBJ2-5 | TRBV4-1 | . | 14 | CASSHPRGVETQYF
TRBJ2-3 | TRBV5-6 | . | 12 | CASSLAGSWGYF
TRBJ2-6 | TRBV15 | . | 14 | CATSRGGGANVLTF
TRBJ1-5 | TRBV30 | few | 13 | CAWSVPGDQPQHF
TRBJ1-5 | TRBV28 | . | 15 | CASSFPGPYNQPQHF
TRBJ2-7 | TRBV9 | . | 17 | CASSPRTGQGNSYEQYF
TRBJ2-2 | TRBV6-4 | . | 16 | CASSDSGAAHTGELFF
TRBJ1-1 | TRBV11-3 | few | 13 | CASSPYGNTEAFF
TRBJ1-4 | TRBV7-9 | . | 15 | CASSLVQGAHEKLFF
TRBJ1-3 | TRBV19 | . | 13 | CASSTRSLYTIYF
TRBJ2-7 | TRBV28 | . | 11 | CASSLVGPPDF
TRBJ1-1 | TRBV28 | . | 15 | CASSEGGSLNTEAFF
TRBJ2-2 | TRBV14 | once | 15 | CASSPRRGPTGELFF
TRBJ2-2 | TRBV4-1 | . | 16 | CASSQVGLVNTGELFF
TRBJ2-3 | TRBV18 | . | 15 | CASSPSRLVSDTQYF
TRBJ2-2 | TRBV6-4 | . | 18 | CASSDSPARRGLAGELFF
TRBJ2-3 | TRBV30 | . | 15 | CAWSVRGLPSDTQYF
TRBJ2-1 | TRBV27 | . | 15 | CASGHIRGSYNEQFF
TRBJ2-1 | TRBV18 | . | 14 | CASSTSRGYNEQFF
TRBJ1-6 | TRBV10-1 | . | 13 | CASSESEYSPLHF
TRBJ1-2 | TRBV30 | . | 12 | CAWSNRDGGYTF
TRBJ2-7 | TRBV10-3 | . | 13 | CAISEGLAVEQYF
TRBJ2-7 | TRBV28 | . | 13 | CASTRDRESVPYF
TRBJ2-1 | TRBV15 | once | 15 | CATSRGTGFSNEQFF
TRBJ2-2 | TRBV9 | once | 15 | CASSVGTRGFGELFF
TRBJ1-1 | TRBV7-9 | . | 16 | CASSPGQGKVNTEAFF
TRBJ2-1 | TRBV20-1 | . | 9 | CSAPPEQFF
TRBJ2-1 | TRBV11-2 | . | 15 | CASSSQPSSYNEQFF
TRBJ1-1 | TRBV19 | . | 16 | CASMGQGGPLNTEAFF
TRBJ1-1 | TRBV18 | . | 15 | CASSPPGLMNTEAFF
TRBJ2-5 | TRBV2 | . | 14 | CASSELSRLAGEDF